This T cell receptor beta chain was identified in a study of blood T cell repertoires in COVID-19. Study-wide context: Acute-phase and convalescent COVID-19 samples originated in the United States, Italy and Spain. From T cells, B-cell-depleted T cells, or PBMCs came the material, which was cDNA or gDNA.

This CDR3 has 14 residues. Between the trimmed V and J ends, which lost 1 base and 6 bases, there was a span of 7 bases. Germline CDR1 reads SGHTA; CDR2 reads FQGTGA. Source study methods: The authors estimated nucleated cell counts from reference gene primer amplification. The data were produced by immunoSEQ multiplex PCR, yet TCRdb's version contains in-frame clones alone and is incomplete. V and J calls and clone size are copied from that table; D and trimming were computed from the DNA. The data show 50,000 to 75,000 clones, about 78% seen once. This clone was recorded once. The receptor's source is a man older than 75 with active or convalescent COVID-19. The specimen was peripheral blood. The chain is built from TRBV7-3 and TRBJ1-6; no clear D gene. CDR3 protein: CASSLIPVNSPLHF. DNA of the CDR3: TGTGCCAGCAGCTTAATCCCAGTTAATTCACCCCTCCACTTT.